A single sample gave rise to the 23 T cell receptor beta chains below, sequenced in a study of blood T cell repertoires in COVID-19. Produced via immunoSEQ multiplex PCR; TCRdb's table is partial and in-frame only. The sample lists 90,000 to 150,000 clones; approximately 86% were seen once. The sequenced sample was peripheral blood. These receptors were collected from a woman aged 45-60 years with active or convalescent COVID-19.

The CDR3 DNA reads as TGTGCCACCAGAGGACTGGATAAGGGAGAGCAGTACTTC. Its protein product is CATRGLDKGEQYF. The chain joins TRBV10-3 to TRBJ2-7, with a possible D match to TRBD2 (5 bases). The CDR3 is 13 amino acids. Germline assignment: CDR1 ENHRY and CDR2 SYGVKD. V lost 10 bases and J lost 7, with 20 bases in between.

The CDR3: CASSLIGSGLGNEQFF. The CDR3 bases are TGTGCCAGCAGCTTAATAGGTAGCGGCCTGGGTAATGAGCAGTTCTTC. The chain carries TRBV7-3 and TRBJ2-1; perhaps TRBD2 as D (6 bases). CDR1 is SGHTA, CDR2 FQGTGA, per germline. V was cut by 1 base and J by 7 bases, with 17 bases left in between. The CDR3 contains 16 residues.

The chain combines TRBV10-3 with TRBJ1-2; D unclear. Trimming cost V 6 bases and J 7 bases, with 15 bases left between them. The CDR3 covers 13 residues. Germline V gene sequence: CDR1 ENHRY, CDR2 SYGVKD. DNA of the CDR3: TGTGCCATCAGGGCCCCCGACTCCCCTGGCTACACCTTC. It is translated as CAIRAPDSPGYTF.

The chain links TRBV5-1 to TRBJ2-7; D unclear. This CDR3 has 15 amino acids. The V gene's germline CDR1 is SGHRS and CDR2 YFSETQ. Trimming shortened V by 0 bases and J by 0 bases, and 10 bases separated the two germline ends. In DNA form, the CDR3 reads TGCGCCAGCAGCTTGGACAGCTTCGACTCCTACGAGCAGTACTTC. As protein: CASSLDSFDSYEQYF.

The DNA of the CDR3 is TGTGCCAGCAGTAGCCTTGAACTCACCGGGGAGCTGTTTTTT. This gives the protein CASSSLELTGELFF. This chain connects TRBV7-3 to TRBJ2-2; D is ambiguous. Germline values: CDR1 SGHTA, CDR2 FQGTGA. This CDR3 has 14 residues. The ends were cut back, 6 bases at V and 4 bases at J, with 12 bases in the middle.

The chain uses TRBV5-8 and TRBJ2-3; TRBD2 agrees at 9 bases. CDR3 size: 16 residues. V gave up 2 bases and J gave up 1 base; unmatched junction bases: 5. Germline V CDR1 and CDR2: SGHTS, YDEGEE. CDR3 sequence (DNA): TGTGCCAGCAGCTTTAGCGGGAGAGGGGGCACAGATACGCAGTATTTT. It yields the protein CASSFSGRGGTDTQYF. The complete variable domain, with remaining parts taken from reference TRBV5-8 and TRBJ2-3, reads EAGVTQSPTHLIKTRGQQATLRCSPISGHTSVYWYQQALGLGLQFLLWYDEGEERNRGNFPPRFSGRQFPNYSSELNVNALELEDSALYLCASSFSGRGGTDTQYFGPGTRLTVL.

The chain couples TRBV10-3 to TRBJ2-1; 9 bases agree with TRBD2. Germline V gene sequence: CDR1 ENHRY, CDR2 SYGVKD. V trimming: 6 bases; J trimming: 0 bases; junction bases outside the gene matches: 3. There are 15 residues in the CDR3. CDR3 loop: CAIRTSGSSYNEQFF. Written as DNA, the CDR3 is TGTGCCATCAGGACTAGCGGTAGCTCCTACAATGAGCAGTTCTTC.

The gene calls are TRBV9 and TRBJ1-3; D is uncertain. The CDR3 has 16 residues. The V gene lost 0 bases and the J gene lost 3 bases, with 13 bases spanning the gap. Germline CDR1 is SGDLS and CDR2 is YYNGEE. CDR3 region: CASSVAGSGGGNTIYF. CDR3 nucleotide sequence: TGTGCCAGCAGCGTAGCCGGGTCCGGAGGTGGAAACACCATATATTTT.

The V gene is TRBV6-1, the J gene TRBJ2-3, with D possibly TRBD1 on 5 matching bases. V was clipped by 2 bases and J by 0 bases, with 9 bases between them. The germline V gene has CDR1 MNHNS and CDR2 SASEGT. The CDR3 loop spans 15 amino acids. The CDR3 sequence: CASSELAGSTDTQYF. The CDR3 bases are TGTGCCAGCAGTGAACTCGCAGGGAGCACAGATACGCAGTATTTT.

The chain carries TRBV6-6 and TRBJ2-7, with a tentative D call TRBD1 (5 bases). Trimming pared 5 bases from V and 0 bases from J, leaving 14 bases between. Germline CDR1 reads MNHNY; CDR2 reads SVGAGI (reference sequence). This CDR3 has 15 residues. Here the CDR3 reads CASSPQQDVSYEQYF. The CDR3 region has the DNA TGTGCCAGCAGTCCTCAACAGGACGTCTCCTACGAGCAGTACTTC.

J is TRBJ1-1 and V is TRBV6-2 or TRBV6-3; D remains ambiguous. Germline V gene data show CDR1 as MNHEY and CDR2 as SVGEGT. The CDR3 is 17 amino acids. V lost 0 bases, J lost 3 bases, and 17 bases lay in between. The CDR3 loop is CASSYSVGEALHTEAFF. CDR3 nucleotide sequence: TGTGCCAGCAGTTACTCGGTCGGTGAAGCCTTACACACTGAAGCTTTCTTT.

This chain links TRBV28 with TRBJ1-5, with 7 nucleotides matching TRBD1. Germline V gene data show CDR1 as MDHEN and CDR2 as SYDVKM. There are 15 residues in the CDR3. With 5 bases clipped from V and 6 bases from J, the junction kept 10 bases outside the gene matches. CDR3 loop: CASSHETGLGQPQHF. The CDR3 nucleotides are TGTGCCAGCAGTCACGAGACAGGGTTGGGTCAGCCCCAGCATTTT.

The chain combines TRBV24-1 with TRBJ2-3, with 10 bases matching TRBD2. This CDR3 region has 13 residues. V dropped 7 bases and J dropped 4; count of bases not matched to a gene: 1. CDR1 and CDR2 (germline): KGHDR, SFDVKD. CDR3 sequence reads: CATSSGRADTQYF. Here the CDR3 DNA reads TGTGCCACCAGCAGCGGGAGGGCAGATACGCAGTATTTT.

V and J are TRBV3-1 (or the pseudogene TRBV3-2) and TRBJ1-2; D is ambiguous. Trimming left V 4 bases short and J 0 bases short, with 21 bases between. CDR1 is LGHDT, CDR2 YNNKEL, per germline (reference sequence). This CDR3 spans 18 amino acids. Written as DNA, the CDR3 is TGTGCCAGCAGCCCCTGCCTATCGAGGCCCTCAACTAACTATGGCTACACCTTC. The encoded protein is CASSPCLSRPSTNYGYTF.

This rearrangement joins TRBV6-2 or TRBV6-3 to TRBJ2-7, with D maybe TRBD1 (6 bases). CDR1 and CDR2 (germline): MNHEY, SVGEGT. The V and J ends lost 3 bases and 2 bases respectively, with 8 bases between them. The CDR3 is 13 amino acids. The CDR3 is CASSYEGAYEQYF. Here the CDR3 DNA reads TGTGCCAGCAGTTATGAGGGGGCCTACGAGCAGTACTTC.

This chain connects TRBV18 to TRBJ2-3, with 8 nucleotides matching TRBD2. The CDR3 totals 17 residues. V shed 6 bases and J 4 bases; nucleotides not matched to a gene: 15. Germline V gene lookup returns CDR1 KGHSH and CDR2 LQKENI. The chain's CDR3 is CASSPRGAGVSPDTQYF. CDR3 in DNA: TGTGCCAGCTCTCCCCGGGGAGCGGGAGTCTCTCCAGATACGCAGTATTTT.

V and J are TRBV19 and TRBJ2-3; 10 bases line up with TRBD1. The junction had 4 bases not matched to a gene; V was cut back by 5 bases and J by 5 bases. Germline V gene data show CDR1 as LNHDA and CDR2 as SQIVND (reference sequence). This CDR3 is 14 amino acids long. CDR3 bases: TGTGCCAGTAGTCGGACAGGGGGGAGAGATACGCAGTATTTT. Translated: CASSRTGGRDTQYF.

The V call is TRBV28, the J call TRBJ2-1; D ambiguous. From germline, CDR1 is MDHEN and CDR2 SYDVKM. The CDR3 totals 14 residues. V lost 3 bases, J lost 7 bases, and 13 bases lay in between. The chain's CDR3 is CASSFLASVNEQFF. The DNA for the CDR3 is TGTGCCAGCAGTTTTTTGGCTAGTGTGAATGAGCAGTTCTTC.

The CDR3 sequence: CASSQTGVAAYEQYF. The DNA for the CDR3 is TGTGCCAGTAGCCAGACAGGGGTTGCGGCGTACGAGCAGTACTTC. J is TRBJ2-7 and V is TRBV19; TRBD1 matches 8 bases. The J segment lost 4 bases and the V segment lost 6 bases, leaving 11 bases of the junction unmatched. CDR3 length: 15 residues. Germline-derived CDR1 and CDR2 are LNHDA and SQIVND (reference sequence).

V gene TRBV18 combines with J gene TRBJ2-7; tentatively, D is TRBD1 (5 bases). This CDR3 is 15 amino acids long. V gave up 2 bases and J gave up 2 bases, with 13 bases separating them. Germline V lookup: CDR1 KGHSH, CDR2 LQKENI. This CDR3 is CASSPGAETTYEQYF. Written as DNA, the CDR3 is TGTGCCAGCTCACCAGGGGCAGAAACGACCTACGAGCAGTACTTC.

The rearrangement links TRBV12-3 or TRBV12-4 to TRBJ2-7, with D perhaps matching TRBD1 (6 bases). CDR3 length equals 13 residues. The germline V and J ends were trimmed by 6 bases and 6 bases, with 15 bases remaining between them. CDR3 amino acids: CASSAAWGREQYF. In nucleotides, the CDR3 is TGTGCCAGCAGCGCCGCGTGGGGGCGCGAGCAGTACTTC.

The V call is TRBV4-1, the J call TRBJ2-5, with a possible D match to TRBD1 (5 bases). Deletions cut 0 bases from V and 2 bases from J, with 16 bases between. CDR3 size: 17 residues. CDR1 is MGHRA and CDR2 is YSYEKL in the germline V gene. The CDR3 is CASSQEFGALLQETQYF. The CDR3 bases are TGCGCCAGCAGCCAAGAATTTGGGGCCCTATTACAAGAGACCCAGTACTTC.

The CDR3 DNA sequence: TGTGCCAGTACGCCACAGGGCCCGGGTGATACGCAGTATTTT. Encoded protein: CASTPQGPGDTQYF. The chain carries TRBV19 and TRBJ2-3, with a possible D match to TRBD1 (6 bases). V was shortened by 7 bases and J by 6 bases, with 17 bases between the two germline ends. The CDR3 totals 14 residues. CDR1 is LNHDA and CDR2 is SQIVND in the germline V gene (reference sequence). The full variable domain, completed using reference TRBV19 and TRBJ2-3, is DGGITQSPKYLFRKEGQNVTLSCEQNLNHDAMYWYRQDPGQGLRLIYYSQIVNDFQKGDIAEGYSVSREKKESFPLTVTSAQKNPTAFYLCASTPQGPGDTQYFGPGTRLTVL.